The 19 T cell receptor beta chains below were found in one sample sequenced in a study of T cell changes during pregnancy in multiple sclerosis. This table comes from immunoSEQ multiplex PCR, and its TCRdb copy is limited to in-frame clones, with some not included. This table has more than 25,000 clones, approximately 90% appearing once. Sequenced here: CD4+ T cells from peripheral blood mononuclear cells, sampled in the first trimester of pregnancy. These receptors all stem from a female donor with multiple sclerosis, enrolled in a pregnancy study.

V gene TRBV7-2 combines with J gene TRBJ1-1, with a tentative D call TRBD1 (6 bases). The CDR3 sequence is 16 residues long. Germline CDR1 and CDR2: SGHTA and FQGNSA. Trimming left V 3 bases short and J 6 bases short, with 20 bases between. The CDR3 protein is CASSLEDSRIGAEAFF. The CDR3 region has the DNA TGTGCCAGCAGCTTGGAGGACAGTCGAATAGGAGCTGAAGCTTTCTTT.

This chain links TRBV19 with TRBJ1-4; D is perhaps TRBD1 (6 bases). The length of the CDR3 is 13 residues. Per germline, CDR1 LNHDA and CDR2 SQIVND (reference sequence). Trimming left V 5 bases short and J 8 bases short, with 12 bases between. CDR3 amino acids: CASSPGGLEKLFF. The CDR3 DNA is TGTGCCAGTAGTCCTGGGGGCTTAGAAAAACTGTTTTTT.

The V gene is TRBV28, the J gene TRBJ2-7, with D perhaps TRBD1 (5 bases). The CDR3 sequence is 14 residues long. Trimming pared 6 bases from V and 0 bases from J, leaving 12 bases between. Germline V gene data show CDR1 as MDHEN and CDR2 as SYDVKM. The DNA for the CDR3 is TGTGCCAGCAGCCGCTGGGGCACCTCCTACGAGCAGTACTTC. It yields the protein CASSRWGTSYEQYF.

This chain joins TRBV13 and TRBJ1-1; possibly TRBD1 for D (5 bases). V lost 5 bases to trimming and J lost 10 bases, with 26 bases between them. CDR1 and CDR2 from the germline V gene are PRHDT and FYEKMQ (reference sequence). The CDR3 covers 16 residues. This CDR3 is CASSQITPGVGPTAFF. The CDR3 nucleotides read TGTGCCAGCAGCCAAATAACCCCGGGGGTTGGCCCAACAGCTTTCTTT.

The V gene is TRBV19, the J gene TRBJ2-7, with D maybe TRBD1 (5 bases). The CDR3 totals 14 residues. The V and J ends lost 4 bases and 7 bases respectively, with 17 bases between them. The V gene's germline CDR1 is LNHDA and CDR2 SQIVND (reference sequence). CDR3 in amino acids: CASSTALGAGEQYF. The DNA of the CDR3 is TGTGCCAGTAGTACCGCTCTAGGGGCCGGAGAGCAGTACTTC.

The gene calls are TRBV9 and TRBJ2-3; 7 positions agree with TRBD2. CDR1 is SGDLS and CDR2 is YYNGEE in the germline V gene. The V segment lost 4 bases and the J segment 1 base; nucleotides outside the gene matches: 6. The CDR3 is 15 amino acids. In DNA, the CDR3 is TGTGCCAGCAGCCCCTCGGGGGGACGCACAGATACGCAGTATTTT. Amino acids: CASSPSGGRTDTQYF.

This chain connects TRBV7-6 to TRBJ2-5, with a tentative D call TRBD2 (6 bases). This CDR3 region has 12 residues. V gave up 2 bases and J gave up 5 bases, with 6 bases separating them. Germline values: CDR1 SGHVS, CDR2 FNYEAQ. CDR3 residues: CASSLTSETQYF. The CDR3 DNA reads TGTGCCAGCAGCTTAACTAGCGAGACCCAGTACTTC.

The chain couples TRBV2 to TRBJ1-1; TRBD1 aligns across 7 bases. The CDR3 has 14 residues. Looked up from germline, CDR1 is SNHLY and CDR2 is FYNNEI. The DNA for the CDR3 is TGTGCATCTTGGCGGGACAGAGACAACACTGAAGCTTTCTTT. It encodes CASWRDRDNTEAFF.

This clone was seen once. The chain's CDR3 is CASSEQGGTNEKLFF. CDR3 bases: TGTGCCAGCAGTGAACAGGGGGGCACTAATGAAAAACTGTTTTTT. The chain couples TRBV2 to TRBJ1-4; 7 bases match TRBD1. The CDR3 covers 15 residues. Germline CDR1 and CDR2: SNHLY and FYNNEI. With V trimmed by 2 bases and J by 2 bases, 2 bases remained unmatched.

CDR3 sequence reads: CASSGTNYGYTF. Here the CDR3 DNA reads TGTGCCAGTTCAGGAACTAACTATGGCTACACCTTC. The chain links TRBV6-5 to TRBJ1-2; D ambiguous. This CDR3 has 12 residues. Trimming took off 9 bases at V and 0 bases at J, with 8 bases between the two ends. Germline CDR1 and CDR2: MNHEY and SVGAGI.

The V and J genes are TRBV19 and TRBJ1-6; 7 bases are shared with TRBD1. Germline V gives CDR1 LNHDA, CDR2 SQIVND (reference sequence). The V and J ends lost 3 bases and 9 bases, in that order; junction bases with no gene match: 11. CDR3 length: 16 amino acids. The CDR3 DNA sequence: TGTGCCAGTAGTATCAGGATGGGGCAGGGGGGTTCACCCCTCCACTTT. Translated: CASSIRMGQGGSPLHF.

This chain connects TRBV18 to TRBJ1-4; D might be TRBD1 (5 bases). The V end lost 0 bases, the J end lost 4 bases, and 15 bases lay between the germline ends. This CDR3 has 17 amino acids. The V gene's germline CDR1 is KGHSH and CDR2 LQKENI. The CDR3 DNA is TGTGCCAGCTCACCACCCACCTTGGGGGGTCTTAATGAAAAACTGTTTTTT. It codes for CASSPPTLGGLNEKLFF.

The genes are TRBV5-1 and TRBJ1-4; the D gene is possibly TRBD1 (5 bases). Germline CDR1 and CDR2: SGHRS and YFSETQ. CDR3 length: 13 amino acids. V was trimmed by 5 bases and J by 5 bases, leaving 10 bases between them. The CDR3 reads CASSRRGNEKLFF. The CDR3 region has the DNA TGCGCCAGCAGTAGAAGGGGCAATGAAAAACTGTTTTTT.

This chain joins TRBV5-4 and TRBJ1-2; tentatively, D is TRBD1 (6 bases). Trimming shortened V by 0 bases and J by 7 bases, and 13 bases separated the two germline ends. Germline CDR1 reads SGHNT; CDR2 reads YYREEE (reference sequence). This CDR3 has 14 residues. The CDR3 spells CASSLVGRGSGYTF. CDR3 nucleotide sequence: TGTGCCAGCAGCTTGGTGGGCAGGGGCAGTGGCTACACCTTC.

V and J are TRBV11-1 and TRBJ2-7; 7 nucleotides align to TRBD1. Trimming took 3 bases from V and 0 from J; bases not matched to a gene: 5. The CDR3 spans 15 residues. Germline loops: CDR1 SGHAT, CDR2 FQDESV (reference sequence). The CDR3 DNA sequence: TGTGCCAGCAGCTTGTCGAGGGACAGCTCCTACGAGCAGTACTTC. Its translation: CASSLSRDSSYEQYF.

J is TRBJ1-2 and V is TRBV19, with 7 bases fitting TRBD1. Unmatched junction bases numbered 11, after V lost 6 bases and J lost 7 bases. Germline CDR1 and CDR2: LNHDA and SQIVND (reference sequence). The CDR3 loop spans 14 amino acids. In DNA, the CDR3 is TGTGCCAGTAGCCAGACAGGGTTTGGGGGTGGCTACACCTTC. This translates into CASSQTGFGGGYTF.

The chain is built from TRBV6-1 and TRBJ1-6; the D is unclear. There are 15 residues in the CDR3. Germline lookup yields CDR1 MNHNS and CDR2 SASEGT. The V and J ends lost 3 bases and 2 bases respectively, with 8 bases between them. The CDR3 protein is CASSDGITYNSPLHF. Here the CDR3 DNA reads TGTGCCAGCAGTGACGGGATAACCTATAATTCACCCCTCCACTTT.

This chain uses TRBV2 with TRBJ1-4, with D hard to call. Germline CDR1 is SNHLY and CDR2 is FYNNEI. The CDR3 covers 16 residues. Trimming shortened V by 6 bases and J by 2 bases, and 16 bases separated the two germline ends. Here the CDR3 DNA reads TGTGCCAGCAGGCCCCGGTCGGGGTCGACTAATGAAAAACTGTTTTTT. Its protein product is CASRPRSGSTNEKLFF.

The chain is built from TRBV5-1 and TRBJ2-1; perhaps TRBD1 as D (5 bases). The germline V and J ends were trimmed by 4 bases and 0 bases, with 14 bases remaining between them. CDR3 length equals 16 residues. Germline loops: CDR1 SGHRS, CDR2 YFSETQ. The CDR3 region has the DNA TGCGCCAGCAGCCCTGGGGCGACCAGCTCCTACAATGAGCAGTTCTTC. Its translation: CASSPGATSSYNEQFF.